The next 27 T cell receptor beta chains were all read from a single sample in a study of blood T cells in healthy people across ages. A second PCR, run for roughly 7 to 11 cycles, used a sample-barcoded 5' primer plus a J-beta primer mix. Using its own MiXCR run on the 5' RACE reads, TCRdb lists one record per CDR3 protein. Among roughly 1,100,000 distinct CDR3 sequences, approximately 25% were seen once, and the ten largest hold approximately 0.7%. This same sample was also taken into another study, of T cells of mothers and their children.

The sequenced sample was blood. Every receptor here comes from a girl aged 2-10 years in good health.

The chain links TRBV6-6 to TRBJ1-4; 7 bases are shared with TRBD1. This CDR3 spans 14 amino acids. Germline CDR1 reads MNHNY; CDR2 reads SVGAGI (reference sequence). V lost 10 bases, J lost 7 bases, and 12 bases stayed unmatched. CDR3 nucleotide sequence: TGTGCCACTTCGAGGGGGCTCGGTAGTGAAAAACTGTTTTTT. This translates into CATSRGLGSEKLFF.

This clonotype was picked up a small number of times. The chain joins TRBV5-5 to TRBJ2-5, with D maybe TRBD2 (7 bases). This CDR3 is 16 amino acids long. Germline CDR1 reads SGHKS; CDR2 reads YYEKEE (reference sequence). Trimming took off 1 base at V and 1 base at J, with 14 bases between the two ends. The CDR3 DNA follows: TGTGCCAGCAGCTTGTCGGGGGGCTTCGTCCAAGAGACCCAGTACTTC. Translating it yields CASSLSGGFVQETQYF.

This clonotype was observed a handful of times. The V and J genes are TRBV18 and TRBJ2-5; D remains ambiguous. The germline CDR1 and CDR2 sequences are KGHSH and LQKENI. There are 14 residues in the CDR3. Deletions cut 1 base from V and 2 bases from J, with 8 bases between. Here the CDR3 DNA reads TGTGCCAGCTCACCACGTGAACCACAAGAGACCCAGTACTTC. Residues: CASSPREPQETQYF.

The rearrangement joins TRBV19 to TRBJ2-3, with 10 positions matching TRBD2. Trimming cost V 6 bases and J 1 base; bases outside gene matches: 7. CDR3 length: 16 residues. The germline CDR1 and CDR2 sequences are LNHDA and SQIVND (reference sequence). The CDR3 spells CASSTLLAGRTDTQYF. CDR3 bases: TGTGCCAGTAGCACGTTACTAGCGGGACGCACAGATACGCAGTATTTT.

V and J are TRBV20-1 and TRBJ2-1, with 8 bases aligning to TRBD1. This CDR3 has 13 amino acids. With V trimmed by 5 bases and J by 5 bases, 5 bases remained unmatched. Germline V gene data show CDR1 as DFQATT and CDR2 as SNEGSKA (reference sequence). The CDR3 reads CSALQDRDNEQFF. The CDR3 DNA reads TGCAGTGCTCTTCAGGACAGGGACAATGAGCAGTTCTTC.

There are a few counts of this clonotype. The chain recombines TRBV20-1 with TRBJ2-3; TRBD2 matches 12 bases. The CDR3 has 14 amino acids. V was clipped by 5 bases and J by 6 bases; unmatched bases: 6. CDR1 is DFQATT and CDR2 is SNEGSKA in the germline V gene (reference sequence). The DNA of the CDR3 is TGCAGTGCTTCTAGCGGGGGGGCTGGGGATACGCAGTATTTT. Translating gives CSASSGGAGDTQYF.

The V call is TRBV29-1, the J call TRBJ2-5; TRBD2 agrees at 11 bases. The DNA end is a closer match to TRBJ2-1, so the J assignment may be wrong. This CDR3 has 11 amino acids. From germline, CDR1 is SQVTM and CDR2 ANQGSEA. The CDR3 nucleotides read TGCAGCGTGAGACTAGCGGGGGAGCAGTTCTTC. It codes for CSVRLAGEQFF.

In its sample, this clonotype was seen a few times. This chain links TRBV7-9 with TRBJ2-3, with D tentatively TRBD1 or TRBD2 (5 bases each). CDR3 size: 15 residues. With 3 bases removed from V and 2 bases from J, the gap between germline ends came to 12 bases. The V gene's germline CDR1 is SEHNR and CDR2 FQNEAQ (reference sequence). The CDR3 sequence: CASSFIEGLTDTQYF. CDR3 DNA: TGTGCCAGCAGCTTTATAGAGGGGCTCACAGATACGCAGTATTTT.

In its sample, this clonotype was seen a few times. V gene TRBV19 combines with J gene TRBJ2-1, with D possibly being TRBD2 (7 bases). The J call may be mistaken, given a closer DNA end match to TRBJ2-7. Germline lookup yields CDR1 LNHDA and CDR2 SQIVND (reference sequence). The CDR3 is 16 residues long. CDR3 DNA sequence: TGTGCCAGTAGTCCCCTAAGGGGGGAGGGCCTCTACGAGCAGTACTTC. It specifies CASSPLRGEGLYEQYF.

In regard to this clonotype: No conserved phenylalanine or tryptophan ends this CDR3, so it is likely a read error. The gene calls are TRBV6-5 and TRBJ2-5; D uncertain. The CDR3 length is 12 residues. Germline V gene lookup returns CDR1 MNHEY and CDR2 SVGAGI. V was cut by 6 bases and J by 5 bases, with 10 bases left in between. As DNA, the CDR3 is TGTGCCAGCAGATACGGACCGGAGACCCAGTACGTC. This sequence encodes CASRYGPETQYV.

The V and J genes are TRBV4-3 and TRBJ2-5, with no clear D. Between the trimmed V and J ends, which lost 0 bases and 3 bases, there was a span of 8 bases. The CDR3 runs 14 residues. Germline V gene data show CDR1 as LGHNA and CDR2 as YSLEER. The CDR3 protein is CASSQDGVKETQYF. The CDR3 DNA sequence: TGCGCCAGCAGCCAAGATGGGGTTAAAGAGACCCAGTACTTC.

This clonotype occurred a few times. This sequence joins TRBV6-6 and TRBJ2-3; D not resolved. V dropped 2 bases and J dropped 4 bases, with 13 bases sitting between them. Per germline, CDR1 MNHNY and CDR2 SVGAGI (reference sequence). The CDR3 length is 15 residues. CDR3 loop: CASSYATRGPDTQYF. CDR3 nucleotides: TGTGCCAGCAGTTACGCAACCAGAGGACCAGATACGCAGTATTTT.

This clonotype was recorded at least ten times. In DNA form, the CDR3 reads TGCGCCAGCAGACGAAAAACCGAAGCGGGAGAGAACTACGAGCAGTACTTC. Translating it yields CASRRKTEAGENYEQYF. The chain has TRBV4-1 and TRBJ2-7; 8 bases agree with TRBD2. V lost 6 bases, J lost 3 bases, and 16 bases stayed unmatched. The CDR3 length is 17 residues. Germline lookup yields CDR1 MGHRA and CDR2 YSYEKL.

This clonotype has just a few counts. The V gene is TRBV28, the J gene TRBJ2-3; no clear D. This CDR3 has 15 amino acids. V lost 3 bases and J 6 bases, leaving 16 bases between the germline ends. The germline gives CDR1 MDHEN, CDR2 SYDVKM. In DNA form, the CDR3 reads TGTGCCAGCAGTTTTCGTCCATCCCGTCACGATACGCAGTATTTT. Amino acid sequence: CASSFRPSRHDTQYF.

The chain joins TRBV20-1 to TRBJ2-7; either TRBD1 or TRBD2 may supply D (6 bases each). Germline values: CDR1 DFQATT, CDR2 SNEGSKA (reference sequence). V lost 5 bases, J lost 4 bases, and 18 bases lay in between. The CDR3 runs 14 residues. CDR3 sequence: CSAFPTWGAYEQYF. The CDR3 DNA sequence: TGCAGTGCTTTCCCTACCTGGGGGGCGTACGAGCAGTACTTC.

This clonotype was detected only a few times. The chain recombines TRBV12-5 with TRBJ2-6; 10 bases are shared with TRBD2. This CDR3 is 17 amino acids long. From germline, CDR1 is LGHNT and CDR2 FRNRAP. V lost 6 bases and J lost 0; bases outside the gene matches: 5. CDR3 bases: TGTGCTAGTGGGAGCGGGGGGGCCCTCTCTGGGGCCAACGTCCTGACTTTC. It codes for CASGSGGALSGANVLTF.

This clonotype was seen a handful of times. The rearrangement links TRBV25-1 to TRBJ2-1; D tentatively fits TRBD1 or TRBD2 (5 bases each). Germline values: CDR1 MGHDK, CDR2 SYGVNS. This CDR3 is built from 16 residues. V was pared by 2 bases and J by 6 bases, with 17 bases between. For the CDR3, the DNA is TGTGCCAGCAGTGAAGCCTCCCTACGGGGCTTCAATGAGCAGTTCTTC. This translates into CASSEASLRGFNEQFF.

This chain links TRBV27 with TRBJ2-3, with 8 positions matching TRBD2. Germline CDR1 is MNHEY and CDR2 is SMNVEV (reference sequence). The V segment lost 6 bases and the J segment 5 bases; nucleotides outside the gene matches: 10. The CDR3 is made up of 15 amino acids. CDR3 protein: CASSFRREEEDTQYF. The DNA of the CDR3 is TGTGCCAGCAGCTTCCGGCGGGAGGAAGAAGATACGCAGTATTTT.

In this sample, this clonotype turned up a few times. The gene calls are TRBV20-1 and TRBJ2-3; D possibly corresponds to TRBD1 (6 bases). V shed 3 bases and J shed 0 bases, with 13 bases lying between them. The length of the CDR3 is 15 residues. Looked up from germline, CDR1 is DFQATT and CDR2 is SNEGSKA (reference sequence). The DNA for the CDR3 is TGCAGTGCTAGTGAGGACAGATTTAGCACAGATACGCAGTATTTT. Residues: CSASEDRFSTDTQYF.

V and J are TRBV14 and TRBJ2-1; TRBD1 matches 7 bases. The CDR3 spans 17 residues. V shed 3 bases, J shed 3 bases, and the junction held 11 bases outside the gene matches. CDR1 is SGHDN and CDR2 is FVKESK in the germline V gene. CDR3 coding DNA: TGTGCCAGCAGCCACCAAAATATAGGACAGGACTACAATGAGCAGTTCTTC. It translates to CASSHQNIGQDYNEQFF.

In DNA form, the CDR3 reads TGTGCCAGTCGACGGGACACGAGCTCTGGAAACACCATATATTTT. As protein: CASRRDTSSGNTIYF. The chain employs TRBV9 and TRBJ1-3, with a possible D match to TRBD1 (6 bases). The V end lost 8 bases, the J end lost 0 bases, and 15 bases lay between the germline ends. The CDR3 sequence is 15 residues long. Germline CDR1 is SGDLS and CDR2 is YYNGEE.

The chain links TRBV29-1 to TRBJ1-3; D is unclear. Germline lookup yields CDR1 SQVTM and CDR2 ANQGSEA. This CDR3 spans 13 amino acids. Trimming took 3 bases from V and 0 from J, leaving 6 bases between them. The CDR3 loop reads CSVEESSGNTIYF. The CDR3 nucleotides are TGCAGCGTTGAGGAGAGCTCTGGAAACACCATATATTTT.

The V and J genes are TRBV9 and TRBJ2-3; D is unclear. Germline CDR1 and CDR2: SGDLS and YYNGEE. This CDR3 has 15 residues. The V and J ends lost 4 bases and 0 bases respectively, with 12 bases between them. CDR3 nucleotide sequence: TGTGCCAGCAGCTCGGGCCCCGATAGCACAGATACGCAGTATTTT. Translated, it gives CASSSGPDSTDTQYF.

The rearrangement links TRBV28 to TRBJ1-6; 7 positions agree with TRBD1. The CDR3 covers 14 residues. V shed 10 bases and J 7 bases; nucleotides not matched to a gene: 10. Germline V CDR1 and CDR2: MDHEN, SYDVKM. CDR3 protein: CATGQADTNSPLHF. CDR3 DNA: TGTGCCACCGGACAGGCGGATACCAATTCACCCCTCCACTTT.

This clonotype was seen once. V usage is TRBV15 and J usage is TRBJ1-1, with D tentatively TRBD1 (5 bases). CDR3 length: 13 residues. Trimming removed 1 base at V and 4 bases at J, with 7 bases between. The germline gives CDR1 LNHNV, CDR2 YYDKDF (reference sequence). CDR3: CATSRAGPTEAFF. In DNA form, the CDR3 reads TGTGCCACCAGCAGAGCAGGGCCCACTGAAGCTTTCTTT.

This clonotype was counted only a few times. The chain employs TRBV28 and TRBJ2-4; 7 nucleotides line up with TRBD2. The germline gives CDR1 MDHEN, CDR2 SYDVKM. The CDR3 consists of 15 residues. V gave up 5 bases and J gave up 9 bases; unmatched junction bases: 13. The CDR3 loop is CASSPPPAGVGIQYF. For the CDR3, the DNA is TGTGCCAGCAGTCCACCCCCGGCGGGAGTAGGCATTCAGTACTTC. Filled out from reference TRBV28 and TRBJ2-4, the complete variable domain reads DVKVTQSSRYLVKRTGEKVFLECVQDMDHENMFWYRQDPGLGLRLIYFSYDVKMKEKGDIPEGYSVSREKKERFSLILESASTNQTSMYLCASSPPPAGVGIQYFGAGTRLSVL.

The genes are TRBV10-2 and TRBJ1-1, with no clear D. The CDR3 extends over 12 amino acids. The V and J ends lost 2 bases and 10 bases respectively, with 11 bases between them. CDR1 is WSHSY and CDR2 is SAAADI in the germline V gene. CDR3: CASSERTLAAFF. CDR3 bases: TGCGCCAGCAGTGAGAGAACTCTAGCAGCTTTCTTT.